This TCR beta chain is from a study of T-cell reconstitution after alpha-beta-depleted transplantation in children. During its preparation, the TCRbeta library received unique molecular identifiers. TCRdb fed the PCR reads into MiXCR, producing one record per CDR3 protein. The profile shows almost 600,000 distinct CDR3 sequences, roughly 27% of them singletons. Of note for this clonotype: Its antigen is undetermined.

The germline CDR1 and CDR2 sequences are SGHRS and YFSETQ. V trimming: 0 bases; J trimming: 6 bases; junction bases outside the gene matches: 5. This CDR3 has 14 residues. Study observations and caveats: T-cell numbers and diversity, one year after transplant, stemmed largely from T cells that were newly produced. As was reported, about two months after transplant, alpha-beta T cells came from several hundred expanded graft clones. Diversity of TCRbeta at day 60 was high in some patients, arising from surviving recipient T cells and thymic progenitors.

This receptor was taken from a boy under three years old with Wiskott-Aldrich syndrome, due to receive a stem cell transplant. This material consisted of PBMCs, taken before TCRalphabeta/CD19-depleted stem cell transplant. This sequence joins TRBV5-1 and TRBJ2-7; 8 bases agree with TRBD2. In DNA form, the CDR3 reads TGCGCCAGCAGCTTGGGAACTAGCGGTCTCGAGCAGTACTTC. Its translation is CASSLGTSGLEQYF. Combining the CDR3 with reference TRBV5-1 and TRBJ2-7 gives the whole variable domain KAGVTQTPRYLIKTRGQQVTLSCSPISGHRSVSWYQQTPGQGLQFLFEYFSETQRNKGNFPGRFSGRQFSNSRSEMNVSTLELGDSALYLCASSLGTSGLEQYFGPGTRLTVT.